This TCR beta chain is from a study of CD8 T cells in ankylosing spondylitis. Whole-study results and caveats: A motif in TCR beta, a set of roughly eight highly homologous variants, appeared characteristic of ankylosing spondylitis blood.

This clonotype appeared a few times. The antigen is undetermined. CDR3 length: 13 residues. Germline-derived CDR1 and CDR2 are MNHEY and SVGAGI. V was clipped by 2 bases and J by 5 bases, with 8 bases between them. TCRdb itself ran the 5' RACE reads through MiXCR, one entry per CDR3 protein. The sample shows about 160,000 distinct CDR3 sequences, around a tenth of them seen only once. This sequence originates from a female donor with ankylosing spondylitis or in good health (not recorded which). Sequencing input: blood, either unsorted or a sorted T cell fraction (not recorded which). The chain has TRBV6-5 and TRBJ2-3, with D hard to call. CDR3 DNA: TGTGCCAGCAGTTACACCGACGGAGATACGCAGTATTTT. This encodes CASSYTDGDTQYF.